The 14 T cell receptor beta chains presented below share a single source sample, sequenced in a study of CD8+CD57+ T cells in acquired aplastic anemia. Genomic DNA templated the TCR beta VDJ and CDR3 profiling. TCRdb processed the reads anew with MiXCR; each CDR3 protein has one entry. This table holds over 150,000 distinct CDR3 sequences, roughly 47% found once. The sequenced material came from sorted CD4+, CD8+, or CD8+CD57+ T cells (not recorded which) from PBMCs. These receptors all come from a human donor in good health.

This clonotype was observed many times. The chain combines TRBV11-2 with TRBJ2-1; D assignment may be TRBD1 or TRBD2 (5 bases each). CDR3 length: 15 amino acids. Germline assignment: CDR1 SGHAT and CDR2 FQNNGV. Trimming took off 5 bases at V and 0 bases at J, with 11 bases between the two ends. CDR3 sequence reads: CASSATGTSYNEQFF. CDR3 nucleotide sequence: TGTGCCAGCAGCGCCACCGGGACCTCCTACAATGAGCAGTTCTTC.

Many counts were recorded for this clonotype. The V and J genes are TRBV5-4 and TRBJ2-7, with TRBD1 matching over 9 bases. Germline CDR1 is SGHNT and CDR2 is YYREEE (reference sequence). V trimming: 1 base; J trimming: 2 bases; junction bases outside the gene matches: 4. The CDR3 covers 15 residues. CDR3 nucleotides: TGTGCCAGCAGCTTGAGGACAGGGGATCCCTACGAGCAGTACTTC. As protein: CASSLRTGDPYEQYF.

This clonotype was found a few times. This chain links TRBV3-1 with TRBJ1-1; tentative D call: TRBD1 (6 bases). This CDR3 spans 16 amino acids. The germline CDR1 and CDR2 sequences are LGHDT and YNNKEL (reference sequence). V was clipped by 6 bases and J by 5 bases, with 22 bases between them. As DNA, the CDR3 is TGTGCCAGCAGAGGGGGGCTGGCGGGGCTGGGGACTGAAGCTTTCTTT. This gives the protein CASRGGLAGLGTEAFF.

This clonotype was recorded at least ten times. The J gene is TRBJ2-7, the V gene TRBV20-1; possibly TRBD2 for D (6 bases). CDR3 length: 14 amino acids. Trimming took 3 bases from V and 4 from J, leaving 16 bases between them. Germline V gene data show CDR1 as DFQATT and CDR2 as SNEGSKA (reference sequence). The CDR3 nucleotides read TGCAGTGCTAGTAAGCCGGGACTCGGGTACGAGCAGTACTTC. This gives the protein CSASKPGLGYEQYF.

The chain is built from TRBV9 and TRBJ1-2; D ambiguous. V was clipped by 5 bases and J by 7 bases, with 15 bases between them. Germline V lookup: CDR1 SGDLS, CDR2 YYNGEE. CDR3 length: 13 amino acids. CDR3 DNA: TGTGCCAGCAGTGAAGGGTTGTGGCTTGGCTACACCTTC. Encoded protein: CASSEGLWLGYTF.

As to this clonotype: A much more abundant neighbour one base away suggests this may be a read error. The chain couples TRBV2 to TRBJ2-5, with TRBD2 matching 9 bases. Germline CDR1 and CDR2: SNHLY and FYNNEI. This CDR3 is built from 14 residues. For the CDR3, the DNA is TGTGCCAGCAGGCGGGGGGGCCCCCAAGAGGCCCAGTACTTC. It codes for CASRRGGPQEAQYF.

This clonotype showed up many times. The gene calls are TRBV11-2 and TRBJ2-3, with TRBD2 as a possible D gene (6 bases). V shed 4 bases and J shed 0 bases, with 8 bases lying between them. Germline values: CDR1 SGHAT, CDR2 FQNNGV. The CDR3 is made up of 14 amino acids. The CDR3 reads CASSYSGSTDTQYF. CDR3 sequence (DNA): TGTGCCAGCAGCTACAGCGGGAGCACAGATACGCAGTATTTT.

This chain uses TRBV15 with TRBJ1-2; D might be TRBD1 (6 bases). V was trimmed by 6 bases and J by 6 bases, leaving 20 bases between them. This CDR3 has 15 residues. Per germline, CDR1 LNHNV and CDR2 YYDKDF (reference sequence). CDR3 nucleotide sequence: TGTGCCACCAGACTACATCCCTATCACAGGGATGGCTACACCTTC. Translating gives CATRLHPYHRDGYTF.

The CDR3 region is CASSFRDGPNYGYTF. The DNA of the CDR3 is TGTGCCAGCAGTTTCCGGGACGGTCCTAACTATGGCTACACCTTC. The J gene is TRBJ1-2, the V gene TRBV6-2 or TRBV6-3; a possible D gene is TRBD1 (5 bases). Germline CDR1 and CDR2: MNHEY and SVGEGT. The length of the CDR3 is 15 residues. The V end was cut by 4 bases, the J end by 0 bases, with 12 bases between.

This clonotype was counted at least ten times. V is TRBV7-6 and J is TRBJ2-1, with TRBD1 matching over 7 bases. Germline values: CDR1 SGHVS, CDR2 FNYEAQ. With 3 bases clipped from V and 6 bases from J, the junction kept 5 bases outside the gene matches. The CDR3 extends over 14 amino acids. This CDR3 is CASSFMDRLNEQFF. The DNA of the CDR3 is TGTGCCAGCAGCTTTATGGACAGGCTCAATGAGCAGTTCTTC.

The CDR3 protein is CASSLAFAQETQYF. The CDR3 DNA is TGTGCCAGCAGCTTAGCGTTTGCTCAAGAGACCCAGTACTTC. The chain links TRBV7-2 to TRBJ2-5; no clear D. V dropped 0 bases and J dropped 2 bases, with 7 bases sitting between them. CDR3 size: 14 residues. Germline V gene data show CDR1 as SGHTA and CDR2 as FQGNSA.

The J gene is TRBJ2-3, the V gene TRBV10-3, with D maybe TRBD1 (5 bases). The germline V gene encodes CDR1 ENHRY and CDR2 SYGVKD. There are 15 residues in the CDR3. V was cut by 5 bases and J by 2 bases, with 14 bases left in between. CDR3 residues: CAISSEDKITDTQYF. CDR3 sequence (DNA): TGTGCCATCAGTTCAGAGGACAAGATCACAGATACGCAGTATTTT.

The V gene is TRBV24-1, the J gene TRBJ2-3, with unresolved D. The V end was cut by 5 bases, the J end by 0 bases, with 14 bases between. Germline V gene data show CDR1 as KGHDR and CDR2 as SFDVKD. CDR3 length equals 16 residues. Here the CDR3 reads CATSALPYTSTDTQYF. CDR3 nucleotides: TGTGCCACCAGTGCTCTGCCCTATACTAGCACAGATACGCAGTATTTT.

This chain uses TRBV3-1 with TRBJ2-7; tentatively, D is TRBD2 (6 bases). The V gene's germline CDR1 is LGHDT and CDR2 YNNKEL (reference sequence). The CDR3 has 14 amino acids. V lost 4 bases and J lost 6, with 16 bases in between. The CDR3 DNA reads as TGTGCCAGCAGCCCGGGACTCATCACACTCGAGCAGTACTTC. Encoded protein: CASSPGLITLEQYF.